Listed here are 27 T cell receptor beta chains from one sample, sequenced in a study of CD8 T cells in Susac syndrome. Random-hexamer reverse transcription was applied to about 0.45 to 1 ug RNA. TCRdb re-analysed the immunoSEQ multiplex PCR reads in MiXCR, keeping a single row per CDR3 protein. Among 90,000 or so distinct CDR3 sequences listed, approximately 92% were seen once. The material sequenced was CD8+ T cells from PBMCs. These receptors came from a human donor in good health.

The chain joins TRBV10-3 to TRBJ2-7; 8 bases align to TRBD1. The germline CDR1 and CDR2 sequences are ENHRY and SYGVKD. Germline trimming cut 0 bases from V and 0 bases from J; bases unmatched to any gene: 7. The CDR3 sequence is 17 residues long. Written as DNA, the CDR3 is TGTGCCATCAGTGAGTCGACCCCGGGACAGGACTCCTACGAGCAGTACTTC. It translates to CAISESTPGQDSYEQYF.

This chain joins TRBV28 and TRBJ2-7; no definite D call. This CDR3 has 13 amino acids. Germline-derived CDR1 and CDR2 are MDHEN and SYDVKM. V was trimmed by 8 bases and J by 6 bases, leaving 17 bases between them. The CDR3 coding sequence is TGTGCCAGCGGACCGGGTTTTCAAGGCGAGCAGTACTTC. Amino acids: CASGPGFQGEQYF.

This chain joins TRBV4-1 and TRBJ1-5; 12 nucleotides align to TRBD1. The CDR3 has 17 residues. V lost 2 bases to trimming and J lost 6 bases; unmatched junction nucleotides: 8. CDR1 is MGHRA and CDR2 is YSYEKL in the germline V gene. The CDR3 is CASSQWGTGGISQPQHF. CDR3 nucleotides: TGCGCCAGCAGCCAATGGGGGACAGGGGGCATAAGTCAGCCCCAGCATTTT.

The rearrangement joins TRBV11-2 to TRBJ2-3, with 9 bases matching TRBD2. Germline V lookup: CDR1 SGHAT, CDR2 FQNNGV. The CDR3 has 16 residues. V shed 5 bases and J 2 bases; nucleotides not matched to a gene: 8. CDR3 nucleotides: TGTGCCAGCAGCAACAGGGCTAGCGGGGACACAGATACGCAGTATTTT. Translating gives CASSNRASGDTDTQYF.

The V gene is TRBV4-1, the J gene TRBJ1-1, with D perhaps matching TRBD1 (6 bases). Trimming removed 2 bases from V and 8 bases from J, with 12 bases in between. There are 13 residues in the CDR3. Germline CDR1 is MGHRA and CDR2 is YSYEKL. The CDR3 reads CASSQPGTLEAFF. CDR3 coding DNA: TGCGCCAGCAGCCAACCCGGGACATTGGAAGCTTTCTTT.

The chain employs TRBV19 and TRBJ2-7; TRBD1 matches 8 bases. The junction had 5 bases not matched to a gene; V was cut back by 4 bases and J by 6 bases. Germline V lookup: CDR1 LNHDA, CDR2 SQIVND (reference sequence). The CDR3 has 13 residues. The CDR3, as DNA: TGTGCCAGTAGTAAGACCGGGACAGGCGAGCAGTACTTC. Protein sequence: CASSKTGTGEQYF. Full variable domain (rest looked up from reference TRBV19 and TRBJ2-7): DGGITQSPKYLFRKEGQNVTLSCEQNLNHDAMYWYRQDPGQGLRLIYYSQIVNDFQKGDIAEGYSVSREKKESFPLTVTSAQKNPTAFYLCASSKTGTGEQYFGPGTRLTVT.

V gene TRBV5-5 combines with J gene TRBJ2-2, with D perhaps assigned TRBD1 or TRBD2 (5 bases each). This CDR3 contains 18 residues. Deletions cut 6 bases from V and 2 bases from J, with 23 bases between. CDR1 and CDR2 (germline): SGHKS, YYEKEE (reference sequence). CDR3 residues: CASNIRGAGRTNTGELFF. The DNA for the CDR3 is TGTGCCAGCAACATCAGAGGGGCCGGACGGACTAACACCGGGGAGCTGTTTTTT. The full variable domain, with the rest looked up from reference TRBV5-5 and TRBJ2-2, is DAGVTQSPTHLIKTRGQQVTLRCSPISGHKSVSWYQQVLGQGPQFIFQYYEKEERGRGNFPDRFSARQFPNYSSELNVNALLLGDSALYLCASNIRGAGRTNTGELFFGEGSRLTVL.

V gene TRBV19 combines with J gene TRBJ1-1; 7 bases are a match to TRBD1. The CDR3 extends over 17 amino acids. Germline trimming cut 3 bases from V and 5 bases from J; bases unmatched to any gene: 15. CDR1 and CDR2 (germline): LNHDA, SQIVND (reference sequence). The CDR3 here is CASSIPRQGAEGTEAFF. For the CDR3, the DNA is TGTGCCAGTAGTATCCCTCGACAGGGTGCAGAAGGGACTGAAGCTTTCTTT.

The rearrangement links TRBV6-6 to TRBJ1-4; D gene unclear. The CDR3 is 15 residues long. CDR1 is MNHNY and CDR2 is SVGAGI in the germline V gene (reference sequence). V was cut by 3 bases and J by 0 bases, with 8 bases left in between. The CDR3 nucleotides read TGTGCCAGCAGTTATCTTGATGCAACTAATGAAAAACTGTTTTTT. It specifies CASSYLDATNEKLFF.

The CDR3: CASSPTGGAYYEQYF. The DNA for the CDR3 is TGTGCCAGCAGCCCCACCGGGGGGGCCTACTACGAGCAGTACTTC. The J gene is TRBJ2-7, the V gene TRBV5-5; 8 bases fit TRBD2. There are 15 residues in the CDR3. Trimming cost V 4 bases and J 3 bases; bases outside gene matches: 9. Per the germline V gene, CDR1 is SGHKS and CDR2 is YYEKEE (reference sequence).

The chain has TRBV19 and TRBJ1-5; D is possibly TRBD1 (6 bases). V was trimmed by 3 bases and J by 3 bases, leaving 9 bases between them. The CDR3 covers 14 residues. The germline V gene encodes CDR1 LNHDA and CDR2 SQIVND (reference sequence). The CDR3 protein is CASSIRDTNQPQHF. CDR3 DNA: TGTGCCAGTAGTATCCGGGACACCAATCAGCCCCAGCATTTT.

This chain connects TRBV5-6 to TRBJ2-7, with D possibly TRBD1 on 5 matching bases. The V end was cut by 5 bases, the J end by 7 bases, with 13 bases between. This CDR3 spans 12 amino acids. CDR1 is SGHDT, CDR2 YYEEEE, per germline. CDR3 in DNA: TGTGCCAGCAGGGGGCCCGCGGTGGAGCAGTACTTC. Protein product: CASRGPAVEQYF.

The chain recombines TRBV10-3 with TRBJ2-1; 8 bases line up with TRBD2. Germline V gene data show CDR1 as ENHRY and CDR2 as SYGVKD. The junction had 16 bases not matched to a gene; V was cut back by 6 bases and J by 9 bases. CDR3 length: 16 amino acids. Written as DNA, the CDR3 is TGTGCCATCAGCCGAACCGACCCGGGACTAGGGGGTGAGCAGTTCTTC. This encodes CAISRTDPGLGGEQFF.

V and J are TRBV19 and TRBJ1-5; D is undetermined. The CDR3 is 15 residues long. V gave up 2 bases and J gave up 0 bases, with 8 bases separating them. The germline gives CDR1 LNHDA, CDR2 SQIVND (reference sequence). CDR3 residues: CASSIYGYSNQPQHF. The CDR3 DNA is TGTGCCAGTAGTATATACGGATATAGCAATCAGCCCCAGCATTTT. The complete variable domain, with remaining parts taken from reference TRBV19 and TRBJ1-5, reads DGGITQSPKYLFRKEGQNVTLSCEQNLNHDAMYWYRQDPGQGLRLIYYSQIVNDFQKGDIAEGYSVSREKKESFPLTVTSAQKNPTAFYLCASSIYGYSNQPQHFGDGTRLSIL.

V usage is TRBV7-3 and J usage is TRBJ2-7; 10 bases line up with TRBD1. V shed 3 bases, J shed 4 bases, and the junction held 6 bases outside the gene matches. Germline assignment: CDR1 SGHTA and CDR2 FQGTGA. This CDR3 has 15 residues. The CDR3 loop reads CASSFRQGAFYEQYF. CDR3 nucleotide sequence: TGTGCCAGCAGCTTCCGACAGGGGGCTTTTTACGAGCAGTACTTC.

The chain couples TRBV7-9 to TRBJ2-3; the match to TRBD2 covers 9 bases. Germline assignment: CDR1 SEHNR and CDR2 FQNEAQ (reference sequence). Trimming at V came to 5 bases and at J to 1 base, leaving 10 bases not matched to a gene. The CDR3 loop spans 17 amino acids. CDR3 sequence: CASSAIPGLAGTDTQYF. The CDR3 DNA follows: TGTGCCAGCAGCGCCATTCCGGGACTAGCCGGCACAGATACGCAGTATTTT.

The chain links TRBV29-1 to TRBJ1-5; 9 nucleotides align to TRBD1. CDR1 SQVTM and CDR2 ANQGSEA come from the germline V gene. The CDR3 contains 15 residues. With 5 bases clipped from V and 6 bases from J, the junction kept 11 bases outside the gene matches. The CDR3 DNA is TGCAGCGTTCAAACGCCGGGACAGGGAAGTCAGCCCCAGCATTTT. It codes for CSVQTPGQGSQPQHF.

The genes are TRBV6-5 and TRBJ1-4, with no clear D. The germline V gene encodes CDR1 MNHEY and CDR2 SVGAGI. V gave up 0 bases and J gave up 5 bases, with 7 bases separating them. There are 14 residues in the CDR3. CDR3 sequence reads: CASSYSTVNEKLFF. As DNA, the CDR3 is TGTGCCAGCAGTTACTCGACGGTAAATGAAAAACTGTTTTTT.

This chain links TRBV10-3 with TRBJ2-6; D is uncertain. The germline V gene encodes CDR1 ENHRY and CDR2 SYGVKD. CDR3 length: 12 amino acids. The V and J ends lost 10 bases and 2 bases respectively, with 6 bases between them. CDR3: CATLTGANVLTF. CDR3 bases: TGTGCCACCCTTACTGGGGCCAACGTCCTGACTTTC.

This clonotype is a singleton in its sample. The chain uses TRBV7-9 and TRBJ1-5; no reliable D call. The CDR3 is 13 residues long. Per germline, CDR1 SEHNR and CDR2 FQNEAQ (reference sequence). Trimming removed 4 bases at V and 9 bases at J, with 13 bases between. This CDR3 reads CASSSSGLGPQHF. The CDR3 DNA follows: TGTGCCAGCAGCTCATCAGGCCTCGGGCCCCAGCATTTT.

The chain carries TRBV2 and TRBJ1-6; D gene unclear. The germline V and J ends were trimmed by 0 bases and 7 bases, with 10 bases remaining between them. Germline V gene data show CDR1 as SNHLY and CDR2 as FYNNEI. CDR3 length: 15 amino acids. In DNA, the CDR3 is TGTGCCAGCAGTGAAGCGCCCGGACTCAATTCACCCCTCCACTTT. It codes for CASSEAPGLNSPLHF.

The V call is TRBV9, the J call TRBJ2-1; no clear D. The CDR3 sequence is 13 residues long. From germline, CDR1 is SGDLS and CDR2 YYNGEE. Trimming left V 0 bases short and J 8 bases short, with 9 bases between. The CDR3 sequence is CASSVEGHDEQFF. The CDR3, as DNA: TGTGCCAGCAGCGTAGAGGGCCACGATGAGCAGTTCTTC.

The chain employs TRBV13 and TRBJ2-7; D remains ambiguous. V was trimmed by 4 bases and J by 3 bases, leaving 16 bases between them. There are 15 residues in the CDR3. The V gene's germline CDR1 is PRHDT and CDR2 FYEKMQ (reference sequence). CDR3 in DNA: TGTGCCAGCAGCTCAGGAGACACCAACGTCTACGAGCAGTACTTC. Encoded protein: CASSSGDTNVYEQYF.

The J gene is TRBJ2-5, the V gene TRBV6-5, with 7 bases aligning to TRBD1. The CDR3 has 13 amino acids. V dropped 0 bases and J dropped 5; count of bases not matched to a gene: 0. Germline-derived CDR1 and CDR2 are MNHEY and SVGAGI. As DNA, the CDR3 is TGTGCCAGCAGTTACTCCAGGGGGGAGACCCAGTACTTC. This codes for CASSYSRGETQYF.

The chain has TRBV5-1 and TRBJ2-1; TRBD2 agrees at 7 bases. Germline V lookup: CDR1 SGHRS, CDR2 YFSETQ. After removal of 3 bases from V and 3 bases from J, the junction contained 6 bases not matched to a gene. The CDR3 contains 15 residues. The CDR3 sequence is CASSYRTRDYNEQFF. DNA for the CDR3: TGCGCCAGCAGCTACCGGACTAGGGACTACAATGAGCAGTTCTTC.

The chain recombines TRBV2 with TRBJ1-5; no firm D call. Trimming left V 4 bases short and J 0 bases short, with 10 bases between. The CDR3 length is 15 residues. CDR1 is SNHLY and CDR2 is FYNNEI in the germline V gene. The CDR3 here is CASSGGVNSNQPQHF. The CDR3 bases are TGTGCCAGCAGTGGCGGAGTAAATAGCAATCAGCCCCAGCATTTT.

The V and J genes are TRBV2 and TRBJ2-2; 10 positions match TRBD2. Germline loops: CDR1 SNHLY, CDR2 FYNNEI. This CDR3 is built from 18 residues. Germline trimming cut 6 bases from V and 4 bases from J; bases unmatched to any gene: 14. The CDR3 region has the DNA TGTGCCAGCAGAGAAAGGGCTTGGGCTAGCGGGGGCACCGGGGAGCTGTTTTTT. This gives the protein CASRERAWASGGTGELFF.